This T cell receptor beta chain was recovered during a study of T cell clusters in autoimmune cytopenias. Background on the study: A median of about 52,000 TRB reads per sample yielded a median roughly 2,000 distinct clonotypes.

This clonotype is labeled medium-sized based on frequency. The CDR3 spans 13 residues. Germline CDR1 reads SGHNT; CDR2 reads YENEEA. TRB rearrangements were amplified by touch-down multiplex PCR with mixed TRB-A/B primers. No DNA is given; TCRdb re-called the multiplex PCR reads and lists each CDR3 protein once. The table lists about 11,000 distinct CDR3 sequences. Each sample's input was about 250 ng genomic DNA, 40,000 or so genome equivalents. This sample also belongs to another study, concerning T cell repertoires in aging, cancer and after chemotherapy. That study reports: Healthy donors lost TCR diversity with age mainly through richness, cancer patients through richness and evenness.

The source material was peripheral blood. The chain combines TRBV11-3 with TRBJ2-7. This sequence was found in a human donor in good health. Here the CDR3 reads CASSSDGFYEQYF.